Listed below are T cell receptor beta chains from one sample, sequenced in a study of cytomegalovirus exposure and HLA in healthy donors. Sequencing used immunoSEQ multiplex PCR; TCRdb keeps in-frame clones, though not all of them. The repertoire table contains roughly 70,000 clones. Sequencing input: PBMCs. These receptors were collected from a female donor in good health and CMV-seropositive. Each CDR3 is given with its conserved first and last residue. Each record gives: V gene, CDR3 length, D gene, J gene, CDR3 DNA, CDR3 protein. A D gene is named only where the DNA matches it firmly.

V gene: TRBV2; CDR3 length: 13; D gene: -; J gene: TRBJ1-2; CDR3 DNA: TGTGCCAGCAGTGACAGGGGAAGCTATGGCTACACCTTC; CDR3 protein: CASSDRGSYGYTF
V gene: TRBV29-1; CDR3 length: 15; D gene: TRBD2; J gene: TRBJ2-5; CDR3 DNA: TGCAGCTGGTTAGCGGGGGGAGGTTGGAAAGAGACCCAGTACTTC; CDR3 protein: CSWLAGGGWKETQYF
V gene: TRBV28; CDR3 length: 13; D gene: -; J gene: TRBJ1-2; CDR3 DNA: TGTGCCAGCAGTTTGGTCACGGAGCGTGGCTACACCTTC; CDR3 protein: CASSLVTERGYTF
V gene: TRBV28; CDR3 length: 17; D gene: TRBD1; J gene: TRBJ1-5; CDR3 DNA: TGTGCCAGCAGTTCCCTACCGGGACAGGGTAGCGATCAGCCCCAGCATTTT; CDR3 protein: CASSSLPGQGSDQPQHF
V gene: TRBV19; CDR3 length: 17; D gene: TRBD1; J gene: TRBJ2-3; CDR3 DNA: TGTGCCAGTAGTAAAAACCCCGGGACAGGGTTCGCAGATACGCAGTATTTT; CDR3 protein: CASSKNPGTGFADTQYF
V gene: TRBV11-2; CDR3 length: 15; D gene: -; J gene: TRBJ2-5; CDR3 DNA: TGTGCCAGCAGCCCGATACGGACAGCTCGAGAGACCCAGTACTTC; CDR3 protein: CASSPIRTARETQYF
V gene: TRBV5-4; CDR3 length: 16; D gene: TRBD1; J gene: TRBJ2-3; CDR3 DNA: TGTGCCAGCAGCTCGAAGGGACAGGGGATTGGAGATACGCAGTATTTT; CDR3 protein: CASSSKGQGIGDTQYF
V gene: TRBV28; CDR3 length: 15; D gene: TRBD2; J gene: TRBJ2-7; CDR3 DNA: TGTGCCAGCAGTCCACACATAGCGGGAGTCTACGAGCAGTACTTC; CDR3 protein: CASSPHIAGVYEQYF
V gene: TRBV18; CDR3 length: 16; D gene: -; J gene: TRBJ1-2; CDR3 DNA: TGTGCCAGCTCACCCGTGCGGGGGGCAAACTACCATGGCTACACCTTC; CDR3 protein: CASSPVRGANYHGYTF
V gene: TRBV7-9; CDR3 length: 14; D gene: -; J gene: TRBJ1-2; CDR3 DNA: TGTGCCAGCTGGCGGGCGACCGGTAACTATGGCTACACCTTC; CDR3 protein: CASWRATGNYGYTF
V gene: TRBV9; CDR3 length: 13; D gene: -; J gene: TRBJ2-7; CDR3 DNA: TGTGCCAGCAGCGCCCTCCAGTCCGGGGAGCAGTACTTC; CDR3 protein: CASSALQSGEQYF
V gene: TRBV10-1; CDR3 length: 19; D gene: TRBD1; J gene: TRBJ1-1; CDR3 DNA: TGCGCCAGCAGGATCCATTTGCCCTTCAGACAGGGGAGGGCCACTGAAGCTTTCTTT; CDR3 protein: CASRIHLPFRQGRATEAFF
V gene: TRBV14; CDR3 length: 15; D gene: -; J gene: TRBJ2-3; CDR3 DNA: TGTGCCAGCAGCCAAGTAAGGGACTCGAGAGCGACGCAGTATTTT; CDR3 protein: CASSQVRDSRATQYF
V gene: TRBV9; CDR3 length: 14; D gene: TRBD2; J gene: TRBJ2-5; CDR3 DNA: TGTGCCAGCAGCCCTACTAGCGGGGGAGAGACCCAGTACTTC; CDR3 protein: CASSPTSGGETQYF
V gene: TRBV7-2; CDR3 length: 13; D gene: -; J gene: TRBJ2-5; CDR3 DNA: TGTGCCAGCAGCTTGGGCCCTCTGGAGACCCAGTACTTC; CDR3 protein: CASSLGPLETQYF
V gene: TRBV28; CDR3 length: 15; D gene: TRBD1; J gene: TRBJ2-7; CDR3 DNA: TGTGCCAGCAGTTCGACAGGGTTTAGCTCCTACGAGCAGTACTTC; CDR3 protein: CASSSTGFSSYEQYF